Listed here are 32 T cell receptor beta chains from one sample, sequenced in a study of beta chain features in type 1 diabetes. Study findings and constraints: The study found moderately but significantly shorter TCRB CDR3s in all four CD4+ subsets of Type 1 diabetes patients.

cDNA synthesis used the whole RNA isolate, giving expressed TCRB sequences. TCRdb's table, derived via immunoSEQ multiplex PCR, lists solely in-frame clones and lacks some. The table lists fewer than 300,000 clones, around 9.9% of them singletons. Which antigens these TCRs recognize remains unknown. Specimen: naive CD4+ T cells from blood. All receptors derive from a man younger than 40 with type 1 diabetes.

The chain has TRBV7-2 and TRBJ2-7, with 14 positions matching TRBD2. CDR3 length: 18 amino acids. The junction had 6 bases not matched to a gene; V was cut back by 1 base and J by 1 base. Per the germline V gene, CDR1 is SGHTA and CDR2 is FQGNSA. The CDR3: CASSLVGTSGGSSYEQYF. CDR3 DNA: TGTGCCAGCAGCTTAGTGGGGACTAGCGGGGGCTCATCCTACGAGCAGTACTTC.

The rearrangement uses TRBV7-3 and TRBJ2-4; tentative D call: TRBD2 (5 bases). Trimming left V 0 bases short and J 14 bases short, with 20 bases between. The CDR3 loop spans 15 amino acids. Germline CDR1 SGHTA, CDR2 FQGTGA. The CDR3 nucleotides read TGTGCCAGCAGCTTAACGTTAAATGGGCGGCCGGAGGAGTACTTC. Its translation: CASSLTLNGRPEEYF.

The sample holds a few counts of this clone. The CDR3 region is CASSLDGGNEKLFF. DNA for the CDR3: TGTGCCAGCAGCTTGGACGGGGGGAATGAAAAACTGTTTTTT. This rearrangement joins TRBV5-4 to TRBJ1-4; a weak D match, TRBD1 (5 bases). The germline gives CDR1 SGHNT, CDR2 YYREEE (reference sequence). This CDR3 spans 14 amino acids. V was trimmed by 0 bases and J by 5 bases, leaving 8 bases between them. Looking up the rest from reference TRBV5-4 and TRBJ1-4 gives the full variable domain: ETGVTQSPTHLIKTRGQQVTLRCSSQSGHNTVSWYQQALGQGPQFIFQYYREEENGRGNFPPRFSGLQFPNYSSELNVNALELDDSALYLCASSLDGGNEKLFFGSGTQLSVL.

This chain uses TRBV18 with TRBJ1-6; perhaps TRBD1 as D (6 bases). The CDR3 contains 14 residues. From germline, CDR1 is KGHSH and CDR2 LQKENI. V lost 5 bases to trimming and J lost 7 bases, with 12 bases between them. The DNA for the CDR3 is TGTGCCAGCTCAGCAACAGGGTTGAATTCACCCCTCCACTTT. As protein: CASSATGLNSPLHF.

This clone was counted a few times. This chain connects TRBV6-5 to TRBJ2-1, with D unresolved. Germline V gene data show CDR1 as MNHEY and CDR2 as SVGAGI. CDR3 length: 11 amino acids. V was cut by 8 bases and J by 4 bases, with 6 bases left in between. CDR3 DNA sequence: TGTGCCAGCGGGCTATACAATGAGCAGTTCTTC. Translating gives CASGLYNEQFF.

This clone was seen a few times. The genes are TRBV18 and TRBJ2-1; TRBD2 aligns across 10 bases. V was pared by 1 base and J by 7 bases, with 7 bases of the junction left unmatched. Germline V gene sequence: CDR1 KGHSH, CDR2 LQKENI. The CDR3 extends over 16 amino acids. The CDR3 here is CASSPLAGGNGNEQFF. DNA for the CDR3: TGTGCCAGCTCACCACTAGCGGGGGGTAATGGAAATGAGCAGTTCTTC. Combining the CDR3 with reference TRBV18 and TRBJ2-1 gives the whole variable domain NAGVMQNPRHLVRRRGQEARLRCSPMKGHSHVYWYRQLPEEGLKFMVYLQKENIIDESGMPKERFSAEFPKEGPSILRIQQVVRGDSAAYFCASSPLAGGNGNEQFFGPGTRLTVL.

In this sample, this clone turned up a few times. One end of the junction fails to match germline, which may point to a read error. This chain joins TRBV7-7 and TRBJ2-1; 15 bases fit TRBD2. The CDR3 consists of 17 residues. The germline CDR1 and CDR2 sequences are SSHAT and FNYEAQ (reference sequence). The CDR3 loop reads CASSKGTSGGSYNEQFF. Here the CDR3 DNA reads TGTGCTAGCAGCAAAGGGACTAGCGGGGGGTCTTACAATGAGCAGTTCTTC.

The chain has TRBV7-8 and TRBJ1-1, with D hard to call. The CDR3 covers 15 residues. The V end was cut by 1 base, the J end by 3 bases, with 12 bases between. Germline CDR1 and CDR2: SGHVS and FQNEAQ. The CDR3 DNA reads as TGTGCCAGCAGCTTAGTATCGGGAAGGGACACTGAAGCTTTCTTT. This translates into CASSLVSGRDTEAFF.

This clone has more than one count but fewer than ten. The chain links TRBV2 to TRBJ2-6, with a weak D call TRBD1 (5 bases). The CDR3 loop spans 14 amino acids. The V end was cut by 3 bases, the J end by 2 bases, with 5 bases between. CDR1 is SNHLY and CDR2 is FYNNEI in the germline V gene. The chain's CDR3 is CASSDRAGANVLTF. Written as DNA, the CDR3 is TGTGCCAGCAGTGACAGGGCTGGGGCCAACGTCCTGACTTTC. Full variable domain (missing parts from reference TRBV2 and TRBJ2-6): EPEVTQTPSHQVTQMGQEVILRCVPISNHLYFYWYRQILGQKVEFLVSFYNNEISEKSEIFDDQFSVERPDGSNFTLKIRSTKLEDSAMYFCASSDRAGANVLTFGAGSRLTVL.

This clone appeared a few times. The CDR3 loop reads CASSGGTEVPYNEQFF. Here the CDR3 DNA reads TGTGCCAGCAGCGGTGGGACAGAGGTCCCCTACAATGAGCAGTTCTTC. The rearrangement links TRBV9 to TRBJ2-1; 7 nucleotides line up with TRBD1. The CDR3 contains 16 residues. Trimming took 3 bases from V and 2 from J; bases not matched to a gene: 8. In germline, CDR1 is SGDLS, CDR2 YYNGEE.

This clone was recorded a few times. This chain uses TRBV5-4 with TRBJ1-6; TRBD1 might be the D (6 bases). The germline V gene encodes CDR1 SGHNT and CDR2 YYREEE (reference sequence). The V end lost 0 bases, the J end lost 5 bases, and 9 bases lay between the germline ends. The CDR3 has 15 residues. CDR3 residues: CASSLGRGDNSPLHF. CDR3 coding DNA: TGTGCCAGCAGCTTGGGCAGGGGAGATAATTCACCCCTCCACTTT.

The chain has TRBV10-3 and TRBJ1-5, with 9 bases lining up with TRBD1. With 7 bases clipped from V and 5 bases from J, the junction kept 6 bases outside the gene matches. Germline CDR1 and CDR2: ENHRY and SYGVKD. CDR3 length: 14 residues. The CDR3, as DNA: TGTGCCATCAACAGGGGGCAGTGGGATCAGCCCCAGCATTTT. Translated, it gives CAINRGQWDQPQHF.

The rearrangement uses TRBV11-2 and TRBJ1-6, with D possibly matching TRBD1 (6 bases). Trimming removed 5 bases from V and 9 bases from J, with 17 bases in between. The germline V gene encodes CDR1 SGHAT and CDR2 FQNNGV. This CDR3 contains 15 residues. The CDR3 here is CASSPVGGQVSPLHF. Written as DNA, the CDR3 is TGTGCCAGCAGCCCCGTCGGGGGGCAGGTTTCACCCCTCCACTTT.

The chain recombines TRBV4-2 with TRBJ2-3; 10 bases are a match to TRBD1. Losses at the gene ends were 1 base for V and 5 bases for J; bases not matched to a gene: 3. The CDR3 is 15 residues long. The germline V gene encodes CDR1 LGHNA and CDR2 YNFKEQ. This chain's CDR3 is CASSQGQGALDTQYF. The CDR3 DNA is TGTGCCAGCAGCCAAGGACAGGGGGCTTTAGATACGCAGTATTTT.

The rearrangement joins TRBV2 to TRBJ1-2; unclear D gene. Germline lookup yields CDR1 SNHLY and CDR2 FYNNEI. This CDR3 has 14 residues. V was shortened by 0 bases and J by 7 bases, with 12 bases between the two germline ends. CDR3: CASSEAERAGGYTF. The CDR3 nucleotides are TGTGCCAGCAGTGAAGCTGAGAGGGCCGGTGGCTACACCTTC.

This clone has more than one count but fewer than ten. The V and J genes are TRBV15 and TRBJ1-2; no reliable D call. The germline V and J ends were trimmed by 0 bases and 8 bases, with 10 bases remaining between them. Germline values: CDR1 LNHNV, CDR2 YYDKDF (reference sequence). The CDR3 runs 13 residues. CDR3 in amino acids: CATSRDGTEGYTF. In DNA, the CDR3 is TGTGCCACCAGCAGAGATGGAACAGAGGGCTACACCTTC.

This rearrangement joins TRBV5-1 to TRBJ2-7; D is unclear. Germline CDR1 SGHRS, CDR2 YFSETQ. This CDR3 has 12 residues. Trimming removed 3 bases at V and 3 bases at J, with 7 bases between. The CDR3 coding sequence is TGCGCCAGCAGCTATAGAGGCTACGAGCAGTACTTC. Translating it yields CASSYRGYEQYF.

V and J are TRBV25-1 and TRBJ1-2; D may be TRBD1 (5 bases). The V end was cut by 6 bases, the J end by 4 bases, with 15 bases between. The CDR3 has 14 residues. CDR1 is MGHDK, CDR2 SYGVNS, per germline. The CDR3 sequence: CASSPTAGPYGYTF. CDR3 sequence (DNA): TGTGCCAGCAGCCCAACCGCGGGACCCTATGGCTACACCTTC.

This clone was recorded a few times. DNA of the CDR3: TGTGCCAGCAGCTTCTCTGTCCAAGAGACCCAGTACTTC. Translation: CASSFSVQETQYF. The genes are TRBV7-3 and TRBJ2-5; unclear D gene. V was cut by 3 bases and J by 1 base, with 6 bases left in between. Germline V gene sequence: CDR1 SGHTA, CDR2 FQGTGA. The CDR3 loop spans 13 amino acids.

The chain uses TRBV18 and TRBJ2-7; 8 positions agree with TRBD1. This CDR3 contains 15 residues. The V and J ends lost 6 bases and 3 bases, in that order; junction bases with no gene match: 10. Germline CDR1 KGHSH, CDR2 LQKENI. This CDR3 is CASSLVQGAFYEQYF. CDR3 nucleotides: TGTGCCAGCTCCCTGGTTCAGGGGGCATTCTACGAGCAGTACTTC.

The chain is built from TRBV30 and TRBJ1-1; D might be TRBD1 (5 bases). V lost 3 bases, J lost 0 bases, and 14 bases lay in between. The CDR3 sequence is 15 residues long. Germline lookup yields CDR1 GTSNPN and CDR2 SVGIG (reference sequence). CDR3 protein: CAWRIRGMVNTEAFF. The DNA of the CDR3 is TGTGCCTGGAGGATTAGGGGTATGGTGAACACTGAAGCTTTCTTT.

This clone turned up a few times. The chain carries TRBV4-3 and TRBJ2-3; TRBD1 agrees at 7 bases. The germline CDR1 and CDR2 sequences are LGHNA and YSLEER. V shed 4 bases, J shed 5 bases, and the junction held 9 bases outside the gene matches. The CDR3 runs to 15 residues. The CDR3 nucleotides are TGCGCCAGCAGCCCCACAGGGGCCGCAGGAGATACGCAGTATTTT. Translating it yields CASSPTGAAGDTQYF.

This clone was counted only a few times. The chain employs TRBV7-8 and TRBJ2-1; D is perhaps TRBD2 (6 bases). V was cut by 3 bases and J by 5 bases, with 14 bases left in between. This CDR3 has 15 amino acids. CDR1 SGHVS and CDR2 FQNEAQ come from the germline V gene. In DNA form, the CDR3 reads TGTGCCAGCAGCTTGTGGGGGGTAGGTAACAATGAGCAGTTCTTC. This codes for CASSLWGVGNNEQFF. Supplemented by reference TRBV7-8 and TRBJ2-1, the full variable domain reads GAGVSQSPRYKVAKRGQDVALRCDPISGHVSLFWYQQALGQGPEFLTYFQNEAQLDKSGLPSDRFFAERPEGSVSTLKIQRTQQEDSAVYLCASSLWGVGNNEQFFGPGTRLTVL.

The rearrangement links TRBV11-1 to TRBJ2-7; no reliable D call. The CDR3 contains 14 residues. Trimming removed 2 bases at V and 4 bases at J, with 12 bases between. Germline assignment: CDR1 SGHAT and CDR2 FQDESV (reference sequence). The CDR3 DNA follows: TGTGCCAGCAGCTTAACCACGGGTTCGTACGAGCAGTACTTC. This translates into CASSLTTGSYEQYF.

The rearrangement joins TRBV19 to TRBJ1-2; tentatively, D is TRBD1 (6 bases). Germline-derived CDR1 and CDR2 are LNHDA and SQIVND (reference sequence). CDR3 length: 14 residues. The V gene lost 3 bases and the J gene lost 3 bases, with 11 bases spanning the gap. The CDR3 spells CASSISGDYYGYTF. CDR3 DNA: TGTGCCAGTAGTATTTCAGGGGATTACTATGGCTACACCTTC.

A few counts support this clone. The rearrangement uses TRBV6-5 and TRBJ2-3, with D possibly matching TRBD2 (6 bases). The germline CDR1 and CDR2 sequences are MNHEY and SVGAGI. Trimming cost V 0 bases and J 5 bases, with 12 bases left between them. This CDR3 is built from 15 residues. The CDR3: CASSYSTGVGDTQYF. Written as DNA, the CDR3 is TGTGCCAGCAGTTACTCTACGGGGGTTGGAGATACGCAGTATTTT.

This clone was recorded a few times. This chain joins TRBV2 and TRBJ1-4; possibly TRBD1 for D (6 bases). CDR1 and CDR2 (germline): SNHLY, FYNNEI. The CDR3 consists of 13 residues. The V gene lost 2 bases and the J gene lost 7 bases, with 8 bases spanning the gap. The CDR3 here is CASSEKTGEKLFF. The CDR3 bases are TGTGCCAGCAGTGAAAAGACAGGTGAAAAACTGTTTTTT.

The J gene is TRBJ2-3, the V gene TRBV25-1, with 8 bases matching TRBD1. CDR1 and CDR2 (germline): MGHDK, SYGVNS. Trimming took 8 bases from V and 4 from J; bases not matched to a gene: 14. This CDR3 has 16 residues. The CDR3 reads CASHDRGAPEADTQYF. In DNA, the CDR3 is TGTGCCAGCCATGACAGGGGAGCCCCAGAGGCAGATACGCAGTATTTT.

The sample holds a few counts of this clone. The DNA of the CDR3 is TGCGCCAGCAGCTTGGCGGCTAGCGGGGGCCATTCCTACGAGCAGTACTTC. Protein: CASSLAASGGHSYEQYF. V and J are TRBV5-1 and TRBJ2-7, with 10 bases matching TRBD2. Germline trimming cut 0 bases from V and 1 base from J; bases unmatched to any gene: 7. The CDR3 spans 17 residues. Germline CDR1 SGHRS, CDR2 YFSETQ.

This clone was seen a handful of times. The chain combines TRBV29-1 with TRBJ2-3, with 10 bases aligning to TRBD2. V lost 7 bases, J lost 9 bases, and 7 bases stayed unmatched. The CDR3 runs 12 residues. Per the germline V gene, CDR1 is SQVTM and CDR2 is ANQGSEA. DNA of the CDR3: TGCAGCGCCCGCCCTAGCGGGGGAACGCAGTATTTT. This codes for CSARPSGGTQYF.

The genes are TRBV9 and TRBJ2-1, with 7 nucleotides matching TRBD2. Germline trimming cut 4 bases from V and 8 bases from J; bases unmatched to any gene: 6. In germline, CDR1 is SGDLS, CDR2 YYNGEE. This CDR3 spans 13 amino acids. The chain's CDR3 is CASSLMGGDEQFF. Here the CDR3 DNA reads TGTGCCAGCAGCCTGATGGGGGGGGATGAGCAGTTCTTC.

The V and J genes are TRBV28 and TRBJ2-7, with D hard to call. Germline V lookup: CDR1 MDHEN, CDR2 SYDVKM. The CDR3 is made up of 12 amino acids. The ends were cut back, 5 bases at V and 2 bases at J, with 7 bases in the middle. In DNA form, the CDR3 reads TGTGCCAGCAGTGACAAACCCTACGAGCAGTACTTC. Protein: CASSDKPYEQYF.